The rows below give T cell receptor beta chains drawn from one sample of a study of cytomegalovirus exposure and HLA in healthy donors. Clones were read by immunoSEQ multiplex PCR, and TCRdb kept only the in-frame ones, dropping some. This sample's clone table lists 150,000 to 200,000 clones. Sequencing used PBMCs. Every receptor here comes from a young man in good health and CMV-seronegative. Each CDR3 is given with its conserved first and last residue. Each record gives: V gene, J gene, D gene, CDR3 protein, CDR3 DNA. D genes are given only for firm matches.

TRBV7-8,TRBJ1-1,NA,CATGATEAFF,TGTGCCACAGGGGCGACTGAAGCTTTCTTT
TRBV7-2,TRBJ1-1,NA,CASRPQVVSTEAFF,TGTGCCAGCAGGCCTCAGGTTGTAAGCACTGAAGCTTTCTTT
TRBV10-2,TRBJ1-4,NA,CASSEWGEINEKLFF,TGCGCCAGCAGCGAGTGGGGGGAAATTAATGAAAAACTGTTTTTT
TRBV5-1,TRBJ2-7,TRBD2,CASSLSTSGTYEQYF,TGCGCCAGCAGCTTGTCTACTAGCGGGACCTACGAGCAGTACTTC
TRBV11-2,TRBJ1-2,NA,CASSLARAYYGYTF,TGTGCCAGCAGCTTAGCCCGAGCCTACTATGGCTACACCTTC
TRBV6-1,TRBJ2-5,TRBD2,CASSALVAGSETQYF,TGTGCCAGCAGTGCCTTGGTAGCGGGGAGCGAGACCCAGTACTTC
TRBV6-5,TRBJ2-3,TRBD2,CASSYRTSGVKDTQYF,TGTGCCAGCAGTTACAGGACTAGCGGGGTGAAAGATACGCAGTATTTT
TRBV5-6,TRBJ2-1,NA,CASILSNSVEQFF,TGTGCCAGCATCCTCTCTAATTCGGTTGAGCAGTTCTTC
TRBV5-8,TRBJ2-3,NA,CASSPEGPTRSTDTQYF,TGTGCCAGCAGCCCCGAGGGTCCGACACGTAGCACAGATACGCAGTATTTT
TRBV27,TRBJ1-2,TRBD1,CASSLQGANYGYTF,TGTGCCAGCAGTCTTCAGGGGGCAAACTATGGCTACACCTTC
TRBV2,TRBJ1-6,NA,CAILQGEGSPLHF,TGTGCCATACTGCAAGGGGAGGGTTCACCCCTCCACTTT
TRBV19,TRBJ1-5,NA,CASVKREGRLGGQPQHF,TGTGCCAGCGTCAAGCGGGAGGGACGACTAGGAGGTCAGCCCCAGCATTTT